A single sample gave rise to the 26 T cell receptor beta chains below, sequenced in a study of spatial heterogeneity in lung cancer (dated by TCRdb to about 2019). The antigens these receptors bind are not known. Broad study findings and their caveats: The tumor nonsynonymous mutation count correlated with the number of expanded alpha and beta TCRs within the tumor.

The time point label on this specimen signifies: sample taken at primary tumor resection. The library was generated by 5' RACE. TCRdb records NextSeq 500 as the sequencer. The public reads were run again by TCRdb, first through fastp at Q25 and then through MiXCR, and only productive beta chains were kept. Entries that share a CDR3 protein sequence are merged under the most common genes and DNA. Here the sample has about 13,000 distinct CDR3 sequences; more than 5% occur a single time. Of the sample, over 8.5% falls within the top ten clones. Sequencing was performed on lung tumor tissue, taken at surgery. These receptors all come from a female donor with early-stage non-small cell lung cancer.

In its sample, this clonotype is medium-sized. Since it is a stray read in a library aimed at alpha chains, this beta chain has a size that is not meaningful. V gene TRBV6-5 combines with J gene TRBJ1-1; D is unresolved. This CDR3 has 13 amino acids. V was shortened by 8 bases and J by 4 bases, with 14 bases between the two germline ends. Germline V lookup: CDR1 MNHEY, CDR2 SVGAGI. CDR3 nucleotide sequence: TGTGCCAGCCTCGCACCGCTAGGCACTGAAGCTTTCTTT. This codes for CASLAPLGTEAFF.

This clonotype appeared many times. Little can be read into the size of this beta chain, an off-target read in a library designed for alpha chains. The chain carries TRBV12-3 or TRBV12-4 and TRBJ2-3; 8 bases agree with TRBD2. This CDR3 has 14 residues. Trimming removed 3 bases from V and 1 base from J; junction bases left unmatched: 0. The CDR3 here is CASSFSGGTDTQYF. The CDR3 bases are TGTGCCAGCAGTTTTAGCGGGGGCACAGATACGCAGTATTTT.

This clonotype was seen many times. This beta chain came through as a stray read in a library set up for alpha chains, and its size says little. V and J are TRBV5-5 and TRBJ1-4; tentative D call: TRBD1 (6 bases). V was trimmed by 4 bases and J by 7 bases, leaving 14 bases between them. Germline V gene data show CDR1 as SGHKS and CDR2 as YYEKEE (reference sequence). This CDR3 has 14 amino acids. Here the CDR3 DNA reads TGTGCCAGCAGCCAAAGGGGGAGGGGTGAAAAACTGTTTTTT. It translates to CASSQRGRGEKLFF.

Comment on this clonotype: This beta chain was picked up by a library intended for alpha chains and is off target, so its count carries little meaning. The rearrangement links TRBV15 to TRBJ2-7; 7 nucleotides align to TRBD2. This CDR3 has 15 amino acids. Germline assignment: CDR1 LNHNV and CDR2 YYDKDF (reference sequence). Trimming cost V 4 bases and J 7 bases; bases outside gene matches: 13. The CDR3 loop is CATSKVREGTGEQYF. Here the CDR3 DNA reads TGTGCCACCAGCAAAGTCAGGGAGGGAACTGGGGAGCAGTACTTC.

This clonotype has a count of ten or more. This beta chain is off target for a library built for alpha chains, so its abundance means little. The chain combines TRBV9 with TRBJ1-1, with 8 positions matching TRBD1. J gave up 10 bases and V 4 bases, and 12 bases lay outside the gene matches. The germline V gene encodes CDR1 SGDLS and CDR2 YYNGEE. CDR3 length: 14 amino acids. The chain's CDR3 is CASSPGRGQVGAFF. In DNA form, the CDR3 reads TGTGCCAGCAGCCCCGGCAGGGGGCAGGTTGGAGCTTTCTTT. The variable domain in full, completed from reference TRBV9 and TRBJ1-1, reads DSGVTQTPKHLITATGQRVTLRCSPRSGDLSVYWYQQSLDQGLQFLIQYYNGEERAKGNILERFSAQQFPDLHSELNLSSLELGDSALYFCASSPGRGQVGAFFGQGTRLTVV.

This clonotype was detected ten times or more. This beta chain lies outside the target of a library built for alpha chains; its clone size means little. The chain recombines TRBV29-1 with TRBJ1-1, with unresolved D. In germline, CDR1 is SQVTM, CDR2 ANQGSEA. This CDR3 is 13 amino acids long. V gave up 4 bases and J gave up 0 bases, with 9 bases separating them. CDR3 in amino acids: CSVVRVMNTEAFF. CDR3 coding DNA: TGCAGCGTTGTGAGGGTCATGAACACTGAAGCTTTCTTT.

This clonotype ranks as medium-sized (0.01 to 0.1%). As an off-target read in a library built for alpha chains, this beta chain has a frequency of little significance. J is TRBJ2-3 and V is TRBV20-1; D is tentatively TRBD1 or TRBD2 (5 bases each). The CDR3 is made up of 12 amino acids. Trimming shortened V by 6 bases and J by 2 bases, and 9 bases separated the two germline ends. The germline V gene encodes CDR1 DFQATT and CDR2 SNEGSKA (reference sequence). The CDR3 loop is CSAMGPTDTQYF. The CDR3 nucleotides read TGCAGTGCGATGGGACCCACAGATACGCAGTATTTT.

Ten or more counts support this clonotype. Being off target in a library aimed at alpha chains, this beta chain has a size of little meaning. This chain uses TRBV11-2 with TRBJ2-5; 8 bases are a match to TRBD2. V was clipped by 0 bases and J by 5 bases; unmatched bases: 5. Germline V gene lookup returns CDR1 SGHAT and CDR2 FQNNGV. The CDR3 totals 15 residues. The CDR3 loop is CASSLETGGFETQYF. Here the CDR3 DNA reads TGTGCCAGCAGCTTAGAAACGGGGGGGTTCGAGACCCAGTACTTC.

This clonotype was observed many times. Because the library targeted alpha chains, this beta chain is an off-target read whose size means little. The chain recombines TRBV20-1 with TRBJ1-3; weak D call: TRBD1 (6 bases). Trimming took 7 bases from V and 6 from J, leaving 13 bases between them. In germline, CDR1 is DFQATT, CDR2 SNEGSKA (reference sequence). The CDR3 has 12 amino acids. The CDR3, as DNA: TGCAGTGTCAAGGGACATAAAAACACCATATATTTT. It is translated as CSVKGHKNTIYF.

This clonotype was recorded at least ten times. This beta chain came through as a stray read in a library set up for alpha chains, and its size says little. This chain connects TRBV6-6 to TRBJ1-3; perhaps TRBD1 as D (5 bases). Germline CDR1 MNHNY, CDR2 SVGAGI (reference sequence). The germline V and J ends were trimmed by 6 bases and 0 bases, with 9 bases remaining between them. CDR3 length: 14 residues. Here the CDR3 DNA reads TGTGCCAGCAGAGGGGCGAGCTCTGGAAACACCATATATTTT. Translated: CASRGASSGNTIYF.

This clonotype appeared many times. This beta chain is a stray sequence in a library constructed for alpha chains; its clone size is not meaningful. The genes are TRBV12-3 or TRBV12-4 and TRBJ1-3; no definite D call. Trimming cost V 3 bases and J 0 bases, with 6 bases left between them. This CDR3 spans 14 amino acids. CDR3 bases: TGTGCCAGCAGTTTCCCACGCTCTGGAAACACCATATATTTT. Its translation: CASSFPRSGNTIYF.

This clonotype was recorded many times. This beta chain lies outside the target of a library built for alpha chains; its clone size means little. The chain uses TRBV3-1 and TRBJ1-3; no clear D. The germline V gene has CDR1 LGHDT and CDR2 YNNKEL (reference sequence). V lost 3 bases to trimming and J lost 3 bases, with 12 bases between them. This CDR3 contains 15 residues. The CDR3 here is CASSHSGSFGNTIYF. The CDR3 DNA is TGTGCCAGCAGCCATAGTGGGAGCTTTGGAAACACCATATATTTT.

This clonotype was counted many times. With the library built for alpha chains, this beta chain is off target and its frequency is not meaningful. The chain couples TRBV12-3 or TRBV12-4 to TRBJ2-7; no definite D call. Deletions cut 3 bases from V and 4 bases from J, with 10 bases between. CDR3 length equals 13 residues. DNA of the CDR3: TGTGCCAGCAGTTTCGGAGTTAGATACGAGCAGTACTTC. Protein: CASSFGVRYEQYF.

In its sample, this clonotype was seen many times. Since it is a stray read in a library aimed at alpha chains, this beta chain has a size that is not meaningful. The genes are TRBV3-1 and TRBJ2-7, with 7 bases lining up with TRBD1. The CDR3 extends over 16 amino acids. Trimming took 1 base from V and 2 from J; bases not matched to a gene: 8. Looked up from germline, CDR1 is LGHDT and CDR2 is YNNKEL (reference sequence). CDR3 nucleotides: TGTGCCAGCAGCCAAGTAAAGAGGGGGCTGACCTACGAGCAGTACTTC. Translation gives CASSQVKRGLTYEQYF.

This clonotype was seen ten or more times. This beta chain appears as a stray read in a library generated for alpha chains; its size is not informative. The chain uses TRBV7-9 and TRBJ1-2; D is unclear. Germline V gene lookup returns CDR1 SEHNR and CDR2 FQNEAQ (reference sequence). Trimming removed 1 base at V and 4 bases at J, with 7 bases between. This CDR3 is 13 amino acids long. CDR3 coding DNA: TGTGCCAGCAGCTTAGGTTCGCTCTATGGCTACACCTTC. Protein sequence: CASSLGSLYGYTF.

This clonotype was detected many times. This beta chain lies outside the target of a library built for alpha chains; its clone size means little. The chain uses TRBV7-8 and TRBJ2-5; 7 bases are shared with TRBD2. The junction had 6 bases not matched to a gene; V was cut back by 1 base and J by 7 bases. Looked up from germline, CDR1 is SGHVS and CDR2 is FQNEAQ. CDR3 length: 14 residues. The CDR3 region is CASSLVRGVATQYF. CDR3 DNA: TGTGCCAGCAGCTTAGTCCGGGGGGTAGCGACCCAGTACTTC.

This clonotype is medium-sized (0.01 to 0.1%). This beta chain lies outside the target of a library built for alpha chains; its clone size means little. The V call is TRBV9, the J call TRBJ1-2; 8 positions match TRBD1. Trimming cost V 4 bases and J 7 bases; bases outside gene matches: 15. The CDR3 spans 16 residues. CDR1 SGDLS and CDR2 YYNGEE come from the germline V gene. The CDR3 reads CASSPGTGYGSFGYTF. The CDR3, as DNA: TGTGCCAGCAGCCCTGGGACAGGCTATGGATCCTTTGGCTACACCTTC.

The table lists this clonotype with many counts. This beta chain was picked up by a library intended for alpha chains and is off target, so its count carries little meaning. The gene calls are TRBV12-5 and TRBJ2-7; D remains ambiguous. This CDR3 is built from 12 residues. The V gene's germline CDR1 is LGHNT and CDR2 FRNRAP. V lost 5 bases and J lost 2, with 7 bases in between. CDR3 region: CASGPLAYEQYF. The CDR3 DNA sequence: TGTGCTAGTGGTCCGCTCGCCTACGAGCAGTACTTC.

This clonotype has ten or more counts. A library made for alpha chains picked up this beta chain off target, so its size means little. V and J are TRBV7-2 and TRBJ2-1, with TRBD2 identical over 10 bases. Germline V gene sequence: CDR1 SGHTA, CDR2 FQGNSA. This CDR3 is 15 amino acids long. The ends lost 5 bases at V and 8 bases at J; junction bases unmatched: 9. The CDR3 DNA reads TGTGCCAGCAGCCCAAGCGGGGGGGCAATCCATGAGCAGTTCTTC. Translating it yields CASSPSGGAIHEQFF.

Ten or more counts support this clonotype. Little can be read into the size of this beta chain, an off-target read in a library designed for alpha chains. V gene TRBV10-3 combines with J gene TRBJ2-1, with 7 bases lining up with TRBD1. Germline V gives CDR1 ENHRY, CDR2 SYGVKD. CDR3 size: 12 residues. CDR3 loop: CAILDRLNEQFF. CDR3 in DNA: TGTGCGATCTTGGACAGGCTGAATGAGCAGTTCTTC.

This clonotype was found many times. This beta chain is a stray read from a library made for alpha chains; its abundance is not meaningful. V and J are TRBV11-2 and TRBJ1-1; the D is unclear. V gave up 5 bases and J gave up 4 bases, with 17 bases separating them. The CDR3 is made up of 15 amino acids. The germline CDR1 and CDR2 sequences are SGHAT and FQNNGV. The CDR3 loop reads CASSLSPDPGTEAFF. CDR3 bases: TGTGCCAGCAGCCTCAGCCCTGATCCAGGCACTGAAGCTTTCTTT.

Comments on this clonotype: Because this beta chain is a stray read in a library intended to capture alpha chains, its abundance should not be given much weight. The chain combines TRBV19 with TRBJ1-5; maybe TRBD1 (6 bases). The CDR3 runs to 12 residues. Trimming took off 10 bases at V and 10 bases at J, with 17 bases between the two ends. Germline V gene sequence: CDR1 LNHDA, CDR2 SQIVND (reference sequence). The CDR3 loop reads CATSGDRGPQHF. CDR3 in DNA: TGTGCCACCTCAGGGGACCGAGGACCCCAGCATTTT.

This clonotype was counted at least ten times. This beta chain turned up in a library designed for alpha chains; as an off-target read, its abundance says little. The chain uses TRBV6-5 and TRBJ1-1; possible D gene TRBD1, 6 bases. This CDR3 comprises 13 residues. V lost 5 bases to trimming and J lost 5 bases, with 12 bases between them. Germline assignment: CDR1 MNHEY and CDR2 SVGAGI. The CDR3 here is CASSTQGTTEAFF. In nucleotides, the CDR3 is TGTGCCAGCAGTACACAGGGAACGACTGAAGCTTTCTTT.

This clonotype has at least ten counts. Being off target in a library aimed at alpha chains, this beta chain has a size of little meaning. This sequence joins TRBV5-1 and TRBJ2-1; D unresolved. Germline values: CDR1 SGHRS, CDR2 YFSETQ. Deletions cut 5 bases from V and 5 bases from J, with 14 bases between. The CDR3 consists of 14 residues. The CDR3 DNA is TGCGCCAGCAGTATTCAGACCCCAGACAATGAGCAGTTCTTC. Protein sequence: CASSIQTPDNEQFF.

This clonotype was found many times. This beta chain came through as a stray read in a library set up for alpha chains, and its size says little. The chain carries TRBV7-9 and TRBJ2-1; D call uncertain. V was cut by 5 bases and J by 0 bases, with 8 bases left in between. The germline gives CDR1 SEHNR, CDR2 FQNEAQ (reference sequence). This CDR3 comprises 14 residues. The CDR3 DNA reads as TGTGCCAGCAGCGCCGGCTACTCCTACAATGAGCAGTTCTTC. Translation gives CASSAGYSYNEQFF.

This clonotype was recorded many times. In a library made to pick up alpha chains, this beta chain is a stray read with a size that means little. The chain combines TRBV5-1 with TRBJ2-5; a possible D gene is TRBD2 (7 bases). Germline CDR1 SGHRS, CDR2 YFSETQ. Trimming pared 4 bases from V and 4 bases from J, leaving 17 bases between. This CDR3 comprises 15 residues. CDR3 coding DNA: TGCGCCAGCAGCCCCGAGGGGGGGGGCGGAGAGACCCAGTACTTC. Its translation is CASSPEGGGGETQYF.